This TCR beta chain was observed in a study of T cell repertoires in cytomegalovirus infection. Study-wide context: Signatures in public TCR beta sequences pointed to both CMV infection and matching HLA type. Study observations and caveats: In two of eight donors, the top clonotype was HLA-C-restricted CMV-specific. Cumulative frequency of public TCR beta families picked out carriers of CMV plus the relevant HLA.

This clonotype was recorded a few times. Its antigen is not identified. With V trimmed by 2 bases and J by 4 bases, 4 bases remained unmatched. Per the germline V gene, CDR1 is MNHNY and CDR2 is SVGAGI (reference sequence). The CDR3 has 14 residues. TCRdb re-called the reads with MiXCR, one entry per CDR3 protein. Of about 680,000 distinct CDR3 sequences listed, approximately 24% were seen once; the top ten hold approximately 8%. The TCR was taken from a human donor in good health (CMV status not recorded). Some clones in this sample may be carry-over from other donors' samples. Sequenced input: CD8+ T cells from PBMCs. The J gene is TRBJ2-7, the V gene TRBV6-6; 8 nucleotides align to TRBD1. For the CDR3, the DNA is TGTGCCAGCAGTTACGGTGGACAGGGTTACGAGCAGTACTTC. Its translation: CASSYGGQGYEQYF.